This T cell receptor beta chain was sequenced during a study of cytomegalovirus exposure and HLA in healthy donors. General observations from the study: TCR beta chains numbering some 150 were designated cytomegalovirus-associated.

PCR used 60 Vbeta primers and 13 Jbeta primers. Original methodology: Later work found 74 million or so unique TCR beta chains, with approximately 12 million shared. Method: immunoSEQ multiplex PCR; TCRdb's copy keeps in-frame clones and lacks some. V and J calls and clone size follow that table, whereas D and trimming were derived from the DNA. The table lists about 150,000 clones, over 8% of them singletons. This clone was recorded a few times. Its target is not known. The receptor was isolated from a male donor in good health and CMV-seronegative. Sequenced sample: PBMCs.

The CDR3 DNA sequence: TGTGCCAGCAGCTTGGCCAGCGGTCGCTCCTACGAGCAGTACTTC. Protein product: CASSLASGRSYEQYF. The gene calls are TRBV5-6 and TRBJ2-7; maybe TRBD2 (5 bases). Germline-derived CDR1 and CDR2 are SGHDT and YYEEEE. V was cut by 0 bases and J by 0 bases, with 10 bases left in between. This CDR3 contains 15 residues.